This T cell receptor beta chain was observed in a study of PD-L1 blockade in urothelial cancer (dated by TCRdb to about 2017). Some background on the complete study: All patients started therapy around 2014 and received atezolizumab 1,200 mg intravenously every 3 weeks. An exploratory multi-omic analysis was conducted of the somatic, immune and clinical correlates of response to PD-L1 blockade with atezolizumab in urothelial cancer. Five patients were excluded from tumor TCR analyses because tumors from two patients failed quality control and three patients had no tumor available. An ECOG performance status of 0 or 1 was recorded for the patients, and 0 to 3 prior chemotherapy regimens had been received by the patients. TCR sequencing covered pretreatment tumor samples and matched, serially collected peripheral blood taken before and after atezolizumab treatment. Progression-free survival longer than 6 months counted as durable clinical benefit, and TCR features were additionally tested against both progression-free and overall survival. About 85% of the roughly 29 patients were identified as males with urothelial cancer of bladder origin, and a prior smoking history was reported by 18 of 29 patients. Pretreatment blood TCR-seq was available for twenty-nine patients, at least one posttreatment blood collection was obtained for 25 or so patients, and tumor TCR-seq was available for 25 or so patients. Nine patients reached durable clinical benefit, while some 19 patients did not. From tumor samples, the median yield was roughly 1,300 T cells and around 990 unique TCRs, with median clonality of 0.096 and T cell proportion of 0.097 to 0.1. In the same patients, whole exome sequencing and RNA sequencing of pretreatment tumors were performed in addition to TCR sequencing. The research as a whole found: Small sample size (n ≈ 27) and many exploratory analyses mean the results are intended to be hypothesis-generating. At 3 weeks after the start of treatment, tumor-associated TCR clones in peripheral blood had expanded more in patients with durable benefit (n of about 20, p = 0.022). A higher proportion of tumor-infiltrating T lymphocytes was found in patients with durable benefit (n = 24, Mann-Whitney p = 0.047). Tumor samples were FFPE, not collected immediately before treatment, and only one sample per patient was used, possibly missing heterogeneity.

The time point label of this sample denotes: pretreatment tumor sample. The cohort comprised around 31 patients with locally advanced or metastatic urothelial carcinoma treated at Memorial Sloan Kettering on a trial protocol. Every piece of tumor tissue used for sequencing was obtained prior to atezolizumab dosing. The Qiagen DNeasy Blood extraction kit was used to purify genomic DNA from total PBMCs and tumor samples. There are a few counts of this clone. The clone's antigen remains unknown. Per-nucleotide qualities are absent, and no much larger clonotype sits a single base away. At the junction V is shortened by 4 bases and J by 4 bases, with 13 bases in between. From the cysteine up to the phenylalanine, the CDR3 has a length of 15 residues. Only CDR3 DNA is held: 45 bases, read in frame from base 1. The germline V gene (reference sequence) supplies CDR1 SSHAT and CDR2 FNYEAQ. Synthetic TCR analog templates were spiked into each PCR to estimate absolute template abundance from read counts. For FFPE tumors, housekeeping genes were amplified and quantified to estimate usable DNA and compute T cell fraction. The immunoSEQ assay used bias-controlled V and J gene primers to amplify TCRbeta CDR3 regions from genomic DNA. Sequencing of rearranged TCRbeta segments was performed at approximately 20X coverage. In the original analysis: Clustering was used to correct sequencing errors, and CDR3s were annotated against IMGT so that V, D and J genes could be assigned. Downstream analyses used only productive TCRbeta rearrangements and left out out-of-frame or stop-codon sequences. Clonality was computed as one minus Shannon entropy normalized by the log of the number of unique productive sequences. Fisher's exact test with Benjamini-Hochberg correction, using a cutoff of adjusted p below 0.01, was how clones that differed between time points or between blood and tumor were identified. Not all clones reach the TCRdb copy of this immuneACCESS table, which keeps in-frame sequences only. Checked studies attribute under half of the gap to unresolved V genes and leave the rest unexplained. V and J calls and clone size are copied from that table; D and trimming were computed from the DNA. The table for this sample lists fewer than 45,000 clones; roughly a third of them were counted only once. The ten most abundant clones make up around 8.9% of the sample.

Recombination linked TRBV7-7 to TRBJ1-4; TRBD1 is a weak D gene call, 6 bases matching. Sequenced here: tumor tissue, sampled before atezolizumab (anti-PD-L1) treatment. The clonotype comes from a man aged 55 to 70 with urothelial cancer. The nucleotide sequence is given as TGTGCCAGCAGCTCGCCCGGGACAAGTAATGAAAAACTGTTTTTT. Its product reads: CASSSPGTSNEKLFF.